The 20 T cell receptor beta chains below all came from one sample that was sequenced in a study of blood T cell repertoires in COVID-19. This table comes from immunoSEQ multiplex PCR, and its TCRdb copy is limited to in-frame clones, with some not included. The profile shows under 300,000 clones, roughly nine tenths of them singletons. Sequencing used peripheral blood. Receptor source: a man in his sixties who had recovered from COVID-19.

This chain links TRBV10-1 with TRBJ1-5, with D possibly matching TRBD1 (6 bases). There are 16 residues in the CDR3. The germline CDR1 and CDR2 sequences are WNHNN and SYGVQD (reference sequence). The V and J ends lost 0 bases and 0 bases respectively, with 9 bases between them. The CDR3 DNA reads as TGCGCCAGCAGTGAGTCGACAGGTAATAGCAATCAGCCCCAGCATTTT. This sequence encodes CASSESTGNSNQPQHF.

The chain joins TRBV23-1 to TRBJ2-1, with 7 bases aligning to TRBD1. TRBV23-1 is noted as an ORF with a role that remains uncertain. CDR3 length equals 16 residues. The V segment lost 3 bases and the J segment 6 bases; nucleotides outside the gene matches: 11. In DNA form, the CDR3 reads TGCGCCAGCAGTCAGACTGGACAGGCGGCGGCCAATGAGCAGTTCTTC. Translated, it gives CASSQTGQAAANEQFF.

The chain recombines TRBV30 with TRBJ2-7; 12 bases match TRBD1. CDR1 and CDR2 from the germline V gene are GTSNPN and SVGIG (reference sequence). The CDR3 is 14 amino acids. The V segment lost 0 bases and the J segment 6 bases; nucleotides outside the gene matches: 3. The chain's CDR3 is CAWSVGTGGSEQYF. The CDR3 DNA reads TGTGCCTGGAGTGTAGGGACAGGGGGCAGCGAGCAGTACTTC.

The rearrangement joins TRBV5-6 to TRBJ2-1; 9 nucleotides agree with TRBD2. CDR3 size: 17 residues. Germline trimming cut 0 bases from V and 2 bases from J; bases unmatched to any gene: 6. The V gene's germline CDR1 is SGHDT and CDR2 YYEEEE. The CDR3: CASSLVRGGGAYNEQFF. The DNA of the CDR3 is TGTGCCAGCAGCTTGGTGCGTGGCGGGGGGGCCTACAATGAGCAGTTCTTC.

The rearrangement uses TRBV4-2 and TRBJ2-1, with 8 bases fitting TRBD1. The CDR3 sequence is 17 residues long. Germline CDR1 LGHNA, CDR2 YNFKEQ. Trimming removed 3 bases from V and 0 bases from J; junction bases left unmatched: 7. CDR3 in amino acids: CASSQSTGTGSYNEQFF. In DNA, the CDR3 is TGTGCCAGCAGCCAGAGTACCGGGACAGGCTCCTACAATGAGCAGTTCTTC.

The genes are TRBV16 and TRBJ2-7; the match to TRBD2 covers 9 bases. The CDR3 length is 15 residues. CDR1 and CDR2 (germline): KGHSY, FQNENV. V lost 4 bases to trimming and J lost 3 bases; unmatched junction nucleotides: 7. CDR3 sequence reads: CASSPQRGVGYEQYF. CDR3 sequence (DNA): TGTGCCAGCAGCCCACAGCGGGGGGTCGGCTACGAGCAGTACTTC. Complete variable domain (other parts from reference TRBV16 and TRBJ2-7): GEEVAQTPKHLVRGEGQKAKLYCAPIKGHSYVFWYQQVLKNEFKFLISFQNENVFDETGMPKERFSAKCLPNSPCSLEIQATKLEDSAVYFCASSPQRGVGYEQYFGPGTRLTVT.

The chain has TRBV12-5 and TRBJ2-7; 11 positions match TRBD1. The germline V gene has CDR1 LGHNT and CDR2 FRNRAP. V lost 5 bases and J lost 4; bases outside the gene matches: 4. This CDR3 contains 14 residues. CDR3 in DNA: TGTGCTAGTGGTCTAGGACAGGGGGCTTACGAGCAGTACTTC. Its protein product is CASGLGQGAYEQYF.

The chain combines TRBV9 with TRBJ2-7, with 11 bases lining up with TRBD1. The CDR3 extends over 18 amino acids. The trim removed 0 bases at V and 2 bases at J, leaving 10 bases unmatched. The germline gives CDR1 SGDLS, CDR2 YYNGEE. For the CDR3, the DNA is TGTGCCAGCAGCGTAGATAACGTTCCGGGACAGGGGGCCTACGAGCAGTACTTC. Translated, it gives CASSVDNVPGQGAYEQYF.

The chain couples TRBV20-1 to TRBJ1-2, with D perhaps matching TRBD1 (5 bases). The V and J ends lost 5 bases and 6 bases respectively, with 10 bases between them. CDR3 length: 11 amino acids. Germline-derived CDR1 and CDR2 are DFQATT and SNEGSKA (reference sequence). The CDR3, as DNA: TGCAGTGCTTTCGACAGCCATGGCTACACCTTC. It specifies CSAFDSHGYTF.

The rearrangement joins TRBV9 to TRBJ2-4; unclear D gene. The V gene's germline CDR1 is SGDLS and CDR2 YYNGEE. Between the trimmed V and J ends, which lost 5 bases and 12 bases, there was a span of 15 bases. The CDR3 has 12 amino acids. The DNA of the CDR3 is TGTGCCAGCAGTACCGGCGGTAGTTCTCAGTACTTC. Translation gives CASSTGGSSQYF.

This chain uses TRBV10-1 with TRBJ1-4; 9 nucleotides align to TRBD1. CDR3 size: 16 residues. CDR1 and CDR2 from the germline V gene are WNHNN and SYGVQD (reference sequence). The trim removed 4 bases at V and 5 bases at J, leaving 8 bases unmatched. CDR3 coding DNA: TGCGCCAGCAGTGCGTGGGACAGGGCTGAGAATGAAAAACTGTTTTTT. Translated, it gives CASSAWDRAENEKLFF.

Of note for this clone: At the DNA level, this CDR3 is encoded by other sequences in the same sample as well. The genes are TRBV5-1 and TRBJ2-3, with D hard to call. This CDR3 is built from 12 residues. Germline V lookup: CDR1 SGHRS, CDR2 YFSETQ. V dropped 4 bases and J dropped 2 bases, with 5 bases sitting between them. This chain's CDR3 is CASSLFTDTQYF. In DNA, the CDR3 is TGCGCCAGCAGCCTCTTCACAGATACGCAGTATTTT.

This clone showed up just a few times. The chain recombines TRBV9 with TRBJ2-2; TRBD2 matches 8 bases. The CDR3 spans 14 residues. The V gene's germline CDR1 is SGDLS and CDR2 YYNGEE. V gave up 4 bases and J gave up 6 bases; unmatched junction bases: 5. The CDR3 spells CASSRRGLAGELFF. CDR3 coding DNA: TGTGCCAGCAGCAGAAGGGGACTAGCCGGGGAGCTGTTTTTT.

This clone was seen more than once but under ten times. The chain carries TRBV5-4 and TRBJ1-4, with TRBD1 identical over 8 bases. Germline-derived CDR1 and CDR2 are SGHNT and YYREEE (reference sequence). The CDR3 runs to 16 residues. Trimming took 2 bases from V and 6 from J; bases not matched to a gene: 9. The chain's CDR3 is CASSFSQGQGHEKLFF. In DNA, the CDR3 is TGTGCCAGCAGCTTTTCCCAAGGACAGGGTCATGAAAAACTGTTTTTT.

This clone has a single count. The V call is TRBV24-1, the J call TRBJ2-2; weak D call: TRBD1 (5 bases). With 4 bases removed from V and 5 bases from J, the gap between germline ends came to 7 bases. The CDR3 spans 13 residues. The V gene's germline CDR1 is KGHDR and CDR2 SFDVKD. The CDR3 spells CATSERQTGELFF. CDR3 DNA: TGTGCCACCAGTGAAAGACAGACCGGGGAGCTGTTTTTT.

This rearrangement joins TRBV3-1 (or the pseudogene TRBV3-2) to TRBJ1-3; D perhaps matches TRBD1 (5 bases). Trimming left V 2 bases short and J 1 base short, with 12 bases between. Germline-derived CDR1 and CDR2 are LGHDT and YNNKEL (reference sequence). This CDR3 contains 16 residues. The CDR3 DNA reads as TGTGCCAGCAGCCAACCCGGGGGAGGGTCTGGAAACACCATATATTTT. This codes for CASSQPGGGSGNTIYF.

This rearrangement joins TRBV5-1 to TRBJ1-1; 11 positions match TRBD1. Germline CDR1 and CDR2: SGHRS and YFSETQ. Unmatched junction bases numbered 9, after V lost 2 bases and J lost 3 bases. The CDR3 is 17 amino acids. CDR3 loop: CASSFNPGQGVDTEAFF. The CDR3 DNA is TGCGCCAGCAGCTTCAATCCGGGACAGGGGGTGGACACTGAAGCTTTCTTT.

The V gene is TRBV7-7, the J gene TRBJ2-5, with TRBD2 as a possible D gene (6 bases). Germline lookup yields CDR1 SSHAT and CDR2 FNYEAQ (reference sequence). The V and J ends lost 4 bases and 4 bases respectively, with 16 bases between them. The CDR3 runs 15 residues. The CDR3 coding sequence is TGTGCCAGCAGCTCCCGGGACGCGCGGGGAGAGACCCAGTACTTC. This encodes CASSSRDARGETQYF.

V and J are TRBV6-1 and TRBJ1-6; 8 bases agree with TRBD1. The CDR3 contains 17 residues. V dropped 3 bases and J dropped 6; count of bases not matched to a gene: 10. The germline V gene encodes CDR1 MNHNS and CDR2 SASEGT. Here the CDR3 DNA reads TGTGCCAGCAGTGATCGTGCGACAGGGGTGGCTAATTCACCCCTCCACTTT. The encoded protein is CASSDRATGVANSPLHF.

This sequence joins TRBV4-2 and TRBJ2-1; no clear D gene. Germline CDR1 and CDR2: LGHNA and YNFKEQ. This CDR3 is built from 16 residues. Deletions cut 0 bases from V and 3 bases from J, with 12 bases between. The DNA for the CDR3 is TGTGCCAGCAGCCAAGACGACCCGCGAGGCTACAATGAGCAGTTCTTC. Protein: CASSQDDPRGYNEQFF.